This TCR beta chain was documented in a study of cytomegalovirus exposure and HLA in healthy donors. In the case of this clone: Antigen specificity is unknown.

Whole-study findings and limits: In a later analysis, parvovirus B19, influenza, CMV and Epstein-Barr virus appeared linked to several top co-occurrence clusters.

The CDR3 extends over 14 amino acids. Germline lookup yields CDR1 MDHEN and CDR2 SYDVKM. Trimming cost V 3 bases and J 7 bases, with 13 bases left between them. Both 60 Vbeta primers and 13 Jbeta primers went into the PCR. The assay was immunoSEQ multiplex PCR, and TCRdb's table has in-frame clones only and misses some. Altogether roughly 200,000 clones are present, roughly 78% being singletons, with the ten largest covering 4.4%. Although they were nominally healthy when sampled, donors likely had unrecorded immune exposures. The V gene is TRBV28, the J gene TRBJ1-5; tentative D call: TRBD1 (5 bases). Sequenced input: PBMCs. The sequence was collected from a woman aged 30 to 39 in good health and CMV-seropositive. CDR3 protein: CASSLSAGNQPQHF. In nucleotides, the CDR3 is TGTGCCAGCAGTTTGTCGGCAGGGAACCAGCCCCAGCATTTT. Together with reference TRBV28 and TRBJ1-5, the CDR3 gives the full variable domain: DVKVTQSSRYLVKRTGEKVFLECVQDMDHENMFWYRQDPGLGLRLIYFSYDVKMKEKGDIPEGYSVSREKKERFSLILESASTNQTSMYLCASSLSAGNQPQHFGDGTRLSIL.